The rows below give T cell receptor beta chains drawn from one sample of a study of T cells after yellow fever vaccination. TCRdb used MiXCR to reprocess the 5' RACE reads, holding one entry per CDR3 protein. The sample carries roughly 340,000 distinct CDR3 sequences, about 4% recorded once. The starting material was PBMCs, obtained 5 days after the yellow fever booster vaccination. These TCRs come from a man younger than 35 who received the YFV17D yellow fever vaccine. CDR3s include the opening cysteine and the closing phenylalanine or tryptophan. Fields, in order: V gene, clone size, J gene, D gene, CDR3 protein, CDR3 DNA. D genes are given only for firm matches. Clone size is shown for a subset of rows, as once, few, many or a class of expanded clone.

TRBV7-8,-,TRBJ1-2,-,CASRQYGQANYGYTF,TGTGCCAGCAGGCAGTACGGACAAGCTAACTATGGCTACACCTTC
TRBV5-1,few,TRBJ2-5,-,CASSLVSGTYQETQYF,TGCGCCAGCAGCCTGGTCTCCGGGACGTATCAAGAGACCCAGTACTTC
TRBV6-5,many,TRBJ2-1,-,CASGGTSTSYNEQFF,TGTGCCAGCGGCGGGACTTCCACATCCTACAATGAGCAGTTCTTC
TRBV21-1,few,TRBJ1-1,-,CASFPRNTEAFF,TGTGCCAGCTTCCCTAGGAACACTGAAGCTTTCTTT
TRBV15,many,TRBJ2-5,TRBD2,CATSIQRGFQETQYF,TGTGCCACGTCAATCCAGCGGGGCTTCCAAGAGACCCAGTACTTC
TRBV18,many,TRBJ1-2,-,CASSPVNENYGYTF,TGTGCCAGCTCACCAGTTAATGAAAACTATGGCTACACCTTC
TRBV5-1,few,TRBJ2-1,-,CASSSTTATYNEQFF,TGCGCCAGCAGCTCGACGACAGCTACCTACAATGAGCAGTTCTTC
TRBV5-1,few,TRBJ2-7,-,CASSLPGRVVQREQYF,TGCGCCAGCAGCTTACCCGGACGAGTGGTGCAGAGGGAGCAGTACTTC
TRBV27,many,TRBJ1-1,-,CASRRAGSTPVAFF,TGTGCCAGCAGGCGAGCAGGGTCTACACCCGTAGCTTTCTTT
TRBV24-1,many,TRBJ1-1,-,CATSRGSGTEAFF,TGTGCCACCTCAAGGGGAAGCGGCACTGAAGCTTTCTTT
TRBV4-3,few,TRBJ2-7,-,CASSQGGTYPAEQYF,TGCGCCAGCAGCCAAGGGGGAACCTACCCTGCCGAGCAGTACTTC
TRBV6-6,-,TRBJ2-1,TRBD2,CASSRELAGVDNEQFF,TGTGCCAGCAGCCGCGAGCTAGCGGGGGTCGACAATGAGCAGTTCTTC
TRBV6-5,-,TRBJ1-6,TRBD1,CASSYSLGTGDSPLHF,TGTGCCAGCAGTTACTCTCTCGGGACAGGGGACTCACCCCTCCACTTT
TRBV6-6,-,TRBJ2-5,TRBD1,CASSYRDRAETQYF,TGTGCCAGCAGTTACCGGGACAGGGCCGAGACCCAGTACTTC
TRBV5-1,-,TRBJ2-5,-,CASSGMQETQYF,TGCGCCAGCAGCGGGATGCAAGAGACCCAGTACTTC
TRBV6-5,many,TRBJ2-4,-,CASSYSPSGWGIQYF,TGTGCCAGCAGTTACTCACCGTCCGGTTGGGGCATTCAGTACTTC
TRBV7-2,many,TRBJ1-2,TRBD1,CASSSRTGSGYTF,TGTGCCAGCAGCTCCCGGACAGGCTCTGGCTACACCTTC
TRBV10-3,many,TRBJ1-2,TRBD1,CAISSQGAIDGYTF,TGTGCCATCAGCTCACAGGGGGCGATCGATGGCTACACCTTC
TRBV7-6,few,TRBJ1-6,-,CASSLATQSSYNSPLHF,TGTGCCAGCAGCTTAGCTACACAGAGCTCCTATAATTCACCCCTCCACTTT
TRBV5-1,-,TRBJ2-3,-,CASSLERERDTQYF,TGCGCCAGCAGCTTGGAGAGGGAAAGAGATACGCAGTATTTT
TRBV18,many,TRBJ2-1,-,CASSPAILNNEQFF,TGTGCCAGCTCACCCGCAATTCTTAACAATGAGCAGTTCTTC
TRBV24-1,few,TRBJ2-1,-,CATSDMDRRGEQFF,TGTGCCACCAGTGACATGGACAGGAGGGGTGAGCAGTTCTTC
TRBV11-2,-,TRBJ2-3,-,CASSHPAGLGTDTQYF,TGTGCCAGCAGCCACCCGGCGGGTCTCGGCACAGATACGCAGTATTTT
TRBV20-1,-,TRBJ2-1,-,CSARHQGHNEQFF,TGCAGTGCCAGACATCAGGGTCACAATGAGCAGTTCTTC
TRBV6-2/TRBV6-3,few,TRBJ2-7,TRBD1,CASSPGGTGSVEQYF,TGTGCCAGCTCCCCCGGTGGGACAGGGAGCGTCGAGCAGTACTTC
TRBV7-2,many,TRBJ1-5,-,CASRLNRAQPQHF,TGTGCCAGCAGACTTAACAGGGCTCAGCCCCAGCATTTT
TRBV7-3,-,TRBJ2-1,-,CASSLERDNEQFF,TGTGCCAGCAGCTTAGAGCGCGACAATGAGCAGTTCTTC
TRBV6-2/TRBV6-3,-,TRBJ2-3,-,CASSYSWTDTQYF,TGTGCCAGCAGTTACTCGTGGACAGATACGCAGTATTTT
TRBV12-3/TRBV12-4,few,TRBJ1-3,-,CASTPGFGNTIYF,TGTGCCAGCACGCCGGGTTTCGGAAACACCATATATTTT
TRBV20-1,-,TRBJ1-5,-,CSARWGDSNQPQHF,TGCAGTGCTAGATGGGGGGATAGCAATCAGCCCCAGCATTTT
TRBV28,many,TRBJ2-4,TRBD1,CASRPHRGKNIQYF,TGTGCCAGCAGACCCCACAGGGGAAAAAACATTCAGTACTTC
TRBV6-2/TRBV6-3,-,TRBJ2-7,-,CATLGHSYEQYF,TGTGCCACCTTGGGACATTCCTACGAGCAGTACTTC
TRBV20-1,-,TRBJ1-5,TRBD1,CSAAQGAGQPQHF,TGCAGTGCTGCACAGGGGGCTGGTCAGCCCCAGCATTTT
TRBV9,-,TRBJ1-1,TRBD1,CASSATGVDTEAFF,TGTGCCAGCAGCGCAACAGGGGTAGACACTGAAGCTTTCTTT
TRBV23-1,-,TRBJ2-2,-,CASSRLYTGELFF,TGCGCCAGCAGTCGGTTGTACACCGGGGAGCTGTTTTTT
TRBV5-1,many,TRBJ2-2,-,CASSLTTALTGELFF,TGCGCCAGCAGCTTGACTACAGCCTTGACCGGGGAGCTGTTTTTT
TRBV7-2,many,TRBJ2-1,-,CASSLDSSYNEQFF,TGTGCCAGCAGCCTAGACAGTTCCTACAATGAGCAGTTCTTC
TRBV4-3,few,TRBJ1-2,-,CASSQDNGGGRGYTF,TGCGCCAGCAGCCAAGATAATGGCGGGGGTCGGGGCTACACCTTC
TRBV4-2,-,TRBJ1-2,-,CASSQDAGVGYYGYTF,TGTGCCAGCAGCCAAGACGCAGGGGTCGGATACTATGGCTACACCTTC
TRBV20-1,few,TRBJ1-2,TRBD1,CSATSQGDYGYTF,TGCAGTGCTACTTCACAGGGGGACTATGGCTACACCTTC
TRBV10-2,-,TRBJ2-3,TRBD2,CASSESPPRAGSHTQYF,TGCGCCAGCAGTGAGTCCCCTCCTCGAGCGGGGAGCCATACGCAGTATTTT
TRBV15,-,TRBJ2-5,-,CATSGILGSQETQYF,TGTGCCACCAGCGGAATATTGGGCTCCCAAGAGACCCAGTACTTC
TRBV20-1,many,TRBJ2-5,-,CSAREIGEGTQYF,TGCAGTGCTAGAGAGATAGGTGAAGGGACCCAGTACTTC
TRBV5-6,few,TRBJ1-2,TRBD1,CASSLFPGTASLYGYTF,TGTGCCAGCAGCTTGTTCCCCGGGACAGCGAGCCTCTATGGCTACACCTTC
TRBV6-5,few,TRBJ2-5,TRBD2,CASSYGWEGGAIETQYF,TGTGCCAGCAGTTACGGGTGGGAGGGAGGAGCAATAGAGACCCAGTACTTC
TRBV11-1,few,TRBJ2-1,TRBD1,CASSPIDRGLSNEQFF,TGTGCCAGCAGCCCAATCGACAGGGGGCTATCGAATGAGCAGTTCTTC
TRBV5-1,many,TRBJ1-1,-,CASTSDTVNTEAFF,TGCGCCAGCACTTCGGACACAGTGAACACTGAAGCTTTCTTT
TRBV7-2,few,TRBJ1-6,-,CASSLVANNSPLHF,TGTGCCAGCAGCTTGGTCGCGAATAATTCACCCCTCCACTTT
TRBV27,many,TRBJ2-3,-,CASSLWGLGADTQYF,TGTGCCAGCAGTTTATGGGGGCTCGGCGCAGATACGCAGTATTTT
TRBV4-1,few,TRBJ1-2,-,CASSQRTLEGVHGYTF,TGCGCCAGCAGCCAAAGGACACTGGAGGGAGTGCATGGCTACACCTTC
TRBV15,-,TRBJ2-3,-,CATSRDSAQPHILYF,TGTGCCACCAGCAGAGATTCGGCCCAGCCGCATATATTGTATTTT
TRBV11-1,-,TRBJ2-2,TRBD1,CASRRTGGNTGELFF,TGTGCCAGCAGAAGGACAGGGGGGAACACCGGGGAGCTGTTTTTT
TRBV6-1,few,TRBJ2-4,-,CASSERALGDTIQYF,TGTGCCAGCAGTGAAAGGGCCCTGGGGGACACCATTCAGTACTTC
TRBV4-1,-,TRBJ1-2,TRBD1,CASSPTGTGRSGYTF,TGCGCCAGCAGCCCCACGGGGACAGGGAGAAGTGGCTACACCTTC
TRBV5-1,many,TRBJ1-1,-,CASSLAYREEAFF,TGCGCCAGCAGCTTGGCTTACAGGGAGGAAGCTTTCTTT
TRBV20-1,many,TRBJ2-2,-,CSARRTGELFF,TGCAGTGCTAGACGAACCGGGGAGCTGTTTTTT
TRBV23-1,many,TRBJ2-5,-,CASSHVRNRETGQTQYF,TGCGCCAGCAGCCATGTGAGGAACAGGGAAACGGGTCAGACCCAGTACTTC